These 9 T cell receptor beta chains originate from one sample sequenced in a study of shared clonotypes between healthy human individuals. Measured with immunoSEQ multiplex PCR; TCRdb has only the in-frame clones, and not every one. The data hold 450,000 to 500,000 clones, with around 85% observed a single time. The material sequenced was PBMCs. Source of these receptors: a middle-aged woman in good health. Some clones in this sample may be carry-over from other donors' samples.

This clone came up many times. Other DNA sequences in the sample encode the same CDR3. The chain joins TRBV29-1 to TRBJ1-2; D is unclear. Germline CDR1 reads SQVTM; CDR2 reads ANQGSEA. V was cut by 4 bases and J by 2 bases, with 8 bases left in between. The CDR3 is 12 residues long. CDR3 region: CSVVWTNYGYTF. CDR3 sequence (DNA): TGCAGCGTTGTCTGGACGAACTATGGCTACACCTTC.

Concerning this clone: Sequence at one end of the junction differs from germline and may be a read error. The gene calls are TRBV4-3 and TRBJ2-3, with TRBD2 as a possible D gene (5 bases). Germline values: CDR1 LGHNA, CDR2 YSLEER. The length of the CDR3 is 16 residues. The CDR3 is CASSQDVESGTDTQCF. The CDR3 DNA follows: TGCGCCAGCAGCCAAGATGTCGAGAGCGGCACAGATACGCAGTGTTTT.

This clone appeared a single time. V and J are TRBV27 and TRBJ2-3; no reliable D call. Trimming removed 6 bases at V and 1 base at J, with 8 bases between. Per the germline V gene, CDR1 is MNHEY and CDR2 is SMNVEV (reference sequence). There are 13 residues in the CDR3. CDR3 residues: CASRARGTDTQYF. DNA for the CDR3: TGTGCCAGCAGGGCTAGGGGCACAGATACGCAGTATTTT.

The chain carries TRBV12-1 and TRBJ1-1; the table gives TRBD1 as D, unverified against the DNA. TRBV12-1 corresponds to a pseudogene. The CDR3 has 13 residues. This CDR3 reads CASNDRKNTEAFF. The DNA for the CDR3 is TGTGCCAGCAACGACAGAAAGAACACTGAAGCTTTCTTT.

The chain has TRBV15 and TRBJ2-3, with 8 positions matching TRBD2. J lost 4 bases, V lost 3 bases, and 15 bases had no gene match. CDR3 size: 18 residues. The germline V gene has CDR1 LNHNV and CDR2 YYDKDF (reference sequence). The CDR3 sequence: CATSRFLTSAPFADTQYF. In nucleotides, the CDR3 is TGTGCCACCAGCAGGTTCTTGACTAGCGCGCCTTTCGCAGATACGCAGTATTTT.

The genes are TRBV9 and TRBJ2-3; D gene unclear. Germline V gene data show CDR1 as SGDLS and CDR2 as YYNGEE. V was trimmed by 0 bases and J by 1 base, leaving 6 bases between them. The CDR3 is made up of 14 amino acids. CDR3 loop: CASSVERGTDTQYF. Here the CDR3 DNA reads TGTGCCAGCAGCGTAGAAAGGGGCACAGATACGCAGTATTTT.

V and J are TRBV6-6 and TRBJ1-2, with D perhaps TRBD1 (6 bases). Germline loops: CDR1 MNHNY, CDR2 SVGAGI (reference sequence). V was clipped by 0 bases and J by 4 bases, with 15 bases between them. The CDR3 is 16 residues long. CDR3 DNA: TGTGCCAGCAGTTACTCGAAGGGGGGGACCCTCTATGGCTACACCTTC. Its translation: CASSYSKGGTLYGYTF.

The chain links TRBV12-5 to TRBJ2-5; TRBD2 aligns across 10 bases. This CDR3 is 13 amino acids long. Germline V gene sequence: CDR1 LGHNT, CDR2 FRNRAP. J lost 6 bases, V lost 6 bases, and 4 bases had no gene match. The CDR3 reads CASGTSGIQTQYF. The DNA of the CDR3 is TGTGCTAGTGGAACTAGCGGGATACAGACCCAGTACTTC.

The gene calls are TRBV25-1 and TRBJ2-7; D is undetermined. This CDR3 comprises 13 residues. V was shortened by 6 bases and J by 4 bases, with 13 bases between the two germline ends. Germline loops: CDR1 MGHDK, CDR2 SYGVNS. CDR3 sequence: CASRTTPGYEQYF. The CDR3 nucleotides are TGTGCCAGCAGGACCACACCCGGGTACGAGCAGTACTTC.